This TCR beta chain was documented in a study of OX40 agonist ivuxolimab in advanced cancers. Whole-study context: The diagnoses of dose-escalation patients were hepatocellular carcinoma, melanoma, renal cell or head and neck cancer. Age averaged 60 years (range roughly 23 to 79), and around 78% were male. Findings of the study overall: Both CD4+ and CD8+ T cell populations in blood had undergone clonal expansion by week 6 at 0.1 to 3.0 mg/kg.

This clone has more than one count but fewer than ten. Its antigen is undetermined. The junction had 3 bases not matched to a gene; V was cut back by 3 bases and J by 2 bases. This CDR3 region has 14 residues. Germline CDR1 is SGHRS and CDR2 is YFSETQ. The method was immunoSEQ multiplex PCR; TCRdb's version includes in-frame clones alone and lacks a portion of them. There are 50,000 to 70,000 clones in the sample; around 85% occur only once, and 3% to 4.5% lies in the top ten. This chain connects TRBV5-1 to TRBJ2-7; 9 bases are a match to TRBD2. This specimen consisted of CD4+ or CD8+ T cells sorted from blood, obtained in a trial of the OX40 agonist ivuxolimab. This receptor was taken from an adult with an advanced solid tumor such as melanoma, head and neck, liver or kidney cancer. The CDR3: CASSYAGGPYEQYF. The CDR3 bases are TGCGCCAGCAGCTATGCGGGGGGGCCCTACGAGCAGTACTTC.